The sequence of this TCR beta chain was determined in a study of blood T cell repertoires in COVID-19. For the study at large: T cells, B-cell-depleted T cells, or PBMCs provided the cDNA or gDNA that served as material.

In germline, CDR1 is SGDLS, CDR2 YYNGEE. Trimming removed 3 bases from V and 2 bases from J; junction bases left unmatched: 5. There are 16 residues in the CDR3. This table comes from immunoSEQ multiplex PCR, and its TCRdb copy is limited to in-frame clones, with some not included. The repertoire holds about 200,000 clones, with around nine tenths as singletons. This sequence was found in a man aged 55 to 70 who had recovered from COVID-19. The sequenced material came from peripheral blood. V is TRBV9 and J is TRBJ2-2; 9 bases are shared with TRBD2. CDR3 DNA sequence: TGTGCCAGCAGCGGTAGCGGGAGTAGAAACACCGGGGAGCTGTTTTTT. Translating it yields CASSGSGSRNTGELFF.